A single sample is the source of the 11 T cell receptor beta chains below, sequenced in a study of blood T cell repertoires in COVID-19. Sequenced by immunoSEQ multiplex PCR; TCRdb stores in-frame clones only, minus some. The repertoire holds more than 200,000 clones, with about nine tenths as singletons. The material sequenced was peripheral blood. These receptors were collected from a man between 65 and 85 years old with acute or convalescent COVID-19.

This clone was seen a handful of times. The chain couples TRBV5-1 to TRBJ2-1, with 10 bases matching TRBD2. The germline V gene has CDR1 SGHRS and CDR2 YFSETQ. The CDR3 runs 14 residues. V gave up 8 bases and J gave up 4 bases; unmatched junction bases: 6. The CDR3 loop is CASTGTSDYNEQFF. For the CDR3, the DNA is TGCGCCAGTACCGGGACTAGCGATTACAATGAGCAGTTCTTC.

On this clone: This CDR3 is also generated by other DNA sequences in the sample. The rearrangement joins TRBV2 to TRBJ1-4; 7 bases are a match to TRBD1. Germline values: CDR1 SNHLY, CDR2 FYNNEI. The CDR3 loop spans 12 amino acids. The V segment lost 7 bases and the J segment 8 bases; nucleotides outside the gene matches: 4. The CDR3 coding sequence is TGTGCCAGCAACAGGGGTGACGAAAAACTGTTTTTT. Translating it yields CASNRGDEKLFF.

The rearrangement uses TRBV27 and TRBJ1-4, with 11 positions matching TRBD1. V lost 5 bases, J lost 6 bases, and 8 bases stayed unmatched. This CDR3 has 16 amino acids. Germline loops: CDR1 MNHEY, CDR2 SMNVEV (reference sequence). The CDR3 region is CASSPGTGGWDEKLFF. The CDR3 coding sequence is TGTGCCAGCAGTCCTGGGACAGGGGGTTGGGATGAAAAACTGTTTTTT.

The V call is TRBV19, the J call TRBJ1-4, with TRBD1 as a possible D gene (5 bases). CDR1 is LNHDA and CDR2 is SQIVND in the germline V gene (reference sequence). The CDR3 is made up of 15 amino acids. Between the trimmed V and J ends, which lost 4 bases and 8 bases, there was a span of 17 bases. CDR3 bases: TGTGCCAGTAGTAAGTACCGGGACTCCGGCGAAAAACTGTTTTTT. Translation gives CASSKYRDSGEKLFF.

The chain carries TRBV10-3 and TRBJ2-3; TRBD2 matches 9 bases. The CDR3 runs 13 residues. The trim removed 10 bases at V and 6 bases at J, leaving 8 bases unmatched. Germline values: CDR1 ENHRY, CDR2 SYGVKD. CDR3 protein: CATLAGVGDTQYF. The CDR3 nucleotides are TGTGCCACCTTAGCGGGAGTAGGGGATACGCAGTATTTT.

The chain recombines TRBV9 with TRBJ2-1; D is uncertain. The CDR3 runs to 15 residues. CDR1 and CDR2 (germline): SGDLS, YYNGEE. Deletions cut 4 bases from V and 4 bases from J, with 15 bases between. Written as DNA, the CDR3 is TGTGCCAGCAGCCTTGGGCCCGACCAGTACAATGAGCAGTTCTTC. It codes for CASSLGPDQYNEQFF.

The V and J genes are TRBV19 and TRBJ2-3; 8 bases fit TRBD2. Unmatched junction bases numbered 6, after V lost 9 bases and J lost 4 bases. Germline V gene data show CDR1 as LNHDA and CDR2 as SQIVND (reference sequence). This CDR3 has 13 residues. CDR3 region: CASLERESDTQYF. CDR3 DNA: TGTGCCAGCCTCGAGCGGGAGTCAGATACGCAGTATTTT.

The rearrangement links TRBV19 to TRBJ2-7, with 7 bases identical to TRBD1. The CDR3 consists of 14 residues. Per the germline V gene, CDR1 is LNHDA and CDR2 is SQIVND (reference sequence). Losses at the gene ends were 5 bases for V and 6 bases for J; bases not matched to a gene: 10. The CDR3 spells CASSGTGARGEQYF. The CDR3 DNA is TGTGCCAGTAGTGGAACAGGGGCACGAGGCGAGCAGTACTTC.

This chain joins TRBV28 and TRBJ2-1; 15 bases match TRBD2. The ends lost 6 bases at V and 7 bases at J; junction bases unmatched: 22. The CDR3 length is 21 residues. The V gene's germline CDR1 is MDHEN and CDR2 SYDVKM. The CDR3 is CASSAPGTSGRTFRSGNEQFF. The CDR3 region has the DNA TGTGCCAGCAGCGCCCCAGGGACTAGCGGGAGGACCTTTCGGTCGGGAAATGAGCAGTTCTTC.

The chain carries TRBV5-1 and TRBJ2-7; TRBD2 agrees at 15 bases. There are 16 residues in the CDR3. Germline CDR1 SGHRS, CDR2 YFSETQ. V shed 4 bases and J 6 bases; nucleotides not matched to a gene: 8. The CDR3 loop reads CASSPGTSGRFREQYF. The DNA for the CDR3 is TGCGCCAGCAGCCCTGGGACTAGCGGGAGGTTTCGCGAGCAGTACTTC.

The V gene is TRBV2, the J gene TRBJ2-1, with 8 bases fitting TRBD2. The CDR3 runs 14 residues. Unmatched junction bases numbered 2, after V lost 3 bases and J lost 4 bases. Germline V gives CDR1 SNHLY, CDR2 FYNNEI. CDR3 nucleotides: TGTGCCAGCAGTGAGGGCGGGGGGTACAATGAGCAGTTCTTC. This translates into CASSEGGGYNEQFF.